The entry below describes one T cell receptor (beta chain). Antigen: not known. This specimen belongs to a study of T-cell reconstitution after alpha-beta-depleted transplantation in children. The TCRbeta library was prepared with unique molecular identifiers. TCRdb independently ran MiXCR on the PCR reads; one entry per CDR3 protein. The repertoire holds almost 600,000 distinct CDR3 sequences, roughly 27% seen once, with under 45% in the top ten. Findings and limits, study-wide: Some patients' high day-60 TCRbeta diversity was attributed to recipient cells surviving conditioning. Approximately two months post-transplant, alpha-beta T cells reportedly originated from several hundred expanded graft clones. The authors attributed T-cell counts and diversity one year after transplant mostly to newly produced T cells.

Trimming removed 6 bases at V and 7 bases at J, with 18 bases between. The CDR3 runs to 15 residues. This chain links TRBV12-3 or TRBV12-4 with TRBJ1-4; D may be TRBD1 (6 bases). The sequenced sample was PBMCs, obtained before TCRalphabeta/CD19-depleted stem cell transplant. The TCR sequence derives from a boy under two years old with Wiskott-Aldrich syndrome, due to receive a stem cell transplant. CDR3 DNA sequence: TGTGCCAGCAGCTCAGGATTCGGACAGTCTGAAAAACTGTTTTTT. Translating it yields CASSSGFGQSEKLFF.